This entry concerns a single T cell receptor (beta chain). These data originate in a study of T cell responses to AZD1222 COVID-19 vaccine. TCRdb's copy holds only in-frame clones and misses some; the assay was immunoSEQ multiplex PCR. The data hold 130,000 or so clones, with more than 70% observed a single time. Trimming removed 3 bases from V and 4 bases from J, with 3 bases in between. CDR1 and CDR2 (germline): SGDLS, YYNGEE. The CDR3 has 11 amino acids. The chain uses TRBV9 and TRBJ2-3, with D hard to call. The receptor comes from an adult in good health. This sample comprised peripheral blood, obtained on day 0 of AZD1222 vaccination. CDR3 nucleotides: TGTGCCAGCAGCGCATCAGATACGCAGTATTTT. Its translation is CASSASDTQYF.